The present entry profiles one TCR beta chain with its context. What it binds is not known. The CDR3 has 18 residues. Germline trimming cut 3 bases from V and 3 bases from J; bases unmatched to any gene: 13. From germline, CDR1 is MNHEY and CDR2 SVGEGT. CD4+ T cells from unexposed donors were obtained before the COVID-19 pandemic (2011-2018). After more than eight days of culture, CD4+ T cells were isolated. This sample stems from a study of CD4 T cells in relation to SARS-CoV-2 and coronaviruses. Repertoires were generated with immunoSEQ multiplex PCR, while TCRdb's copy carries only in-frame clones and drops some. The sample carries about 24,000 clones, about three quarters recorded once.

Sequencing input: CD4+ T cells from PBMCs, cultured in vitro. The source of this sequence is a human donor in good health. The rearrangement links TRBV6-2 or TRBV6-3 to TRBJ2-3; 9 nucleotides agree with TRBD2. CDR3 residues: CASSYSMGREGRTDTQYF. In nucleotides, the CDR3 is TGTGCCAGCAGTTATTCGATGGGGCGGGAGGGCCGTACAGATACGCAGTATTTT.